These 7 T cell receptor beta chains originate from one sample sequenced in a study of vaccination and CD4 T cells after COVID-19. Their antigens are not known. This sample's treatment: approximately 11-day PBMC culture with coronavirus spike peptide pools or control peptides (ViraFEST assay). The Oncomine TCR Beta short-read assay was applied to DNA of cultured CD4+ T cells. TCRdb reprocessed the PCR reads via MiXCR and lists one record per CDR3 protein. This sample has 8,000 to 9,500 distinct CDR3 sequences, with approximately 59% found just once. The specimen comprised cultured CD4+ T cells from blood, sampled after SARS-CoV-2 vaccination. These receptors originate from a human donor with COVID-19.

The rearrangement uses TRBV19 and TRBJ2-5; D remains ambiguous. Trimming cost V 0 bases and J 5 bases, with 4 bases left between them. Germline loops: CDR1 LNHDA, CDR2 SQIVND (reference sequence). The CDR3 length is 12 residues. In nucleotides, the CDR3 is TGTGCCAGTAGTATAGACACGGAGACCCAGTACTTC. Residues: CASSIDTETQYF.

The V call is TRBV20-1, the J call TRBJ2-7, with 8 positions matching TRBD1. After removal of 4 bases from V and 0 bases from J, the junction contained 8 bases not matched to a gene. The V gene's germline CDR1 is DFQATT and CDR2 SNEGSKA (reference sequence). The CDR3 spans 15 residues. CDR3 amino acids: CSATEPDRASYEQYF. CDR3 coding DNA: TGCAGTGCTACAGAGCCGGACAGGGCCTCCTACGAGCAGTACTTC.

The chain carries TRBV28 and TRBJ2-7, with 7 bases aligning to TRBD1. Trimming at V came to 7 bases and at J to 2 bases, leaving 8 bases not matched to a gene. The CDR3 covers 14 residues. In germline, CDR1 is MDHEN, CDR2 SYDVKM. The CDR3 bases are TGTGCCAGCACAGACACCGGGACAGCCTACGAGCAGTACTTC. It is translated as CASTDTGTAYEQYF.

This chain joins TRBV28 and TRBJ2-5; D not certain. This CDR3 region has 15 residues. V lost 1 base and J 1 base, leaving 10 bases between the germline ends. Looked up from germline, CDR1 is MDHEN and CDR2 is SYDVKM. CDR3 protein: CASSLFQGIQETQYF. The CDR3 DNA follows: TGTGCCAGCAGTTTATTCCAAGGGATCCAAGAGACCCAGTACTTC. Together with reference TRBV28 and TRBJ2-5, the CDR3 gives the full variable domain: DVKVTQSSRYLVKRTGEKVFLECVQDMDHENMFWYRQDPGLGLRLIYFSYDVKMKEKGDIPEGYSVSREKKERFSLILESASTNQTSMYLCASSLFQGIQETQYFGPGTRLLVL.

This chain links TRBV20-1 with TRBJ2-6, with 8 bases lining up with TRBD1. V gave up 4 bases and J gave up 8 bases; unmatched junction bases: 10. CDR1 DFQATT and CDR2 SNEGSKA come from the germline V gene (reference sequence). The CDR3 totals 15 residues. DNA of the CDR3: TGCAGTGCTACTCAGGGACAGGCTCAAACCAACGTCCTGACTTTC. Translation: CSATQGQAQTNVLTF.

The chain joins TRBV7-3 to TRBJ2-5, with D maybe TRBD1 (6 bases). The V gene's germline CDR1 is SGHTA and CDR2 FQGTGA. The ends were cut back, 5 bases at V and 3 bases at J, with 13 bases in the middle. This CDR3 is 14 amino acids long. CDR3 region: CASSIQGLEETQYF. DNA of the CDR3: TGTGCCAGCAGCATACAGGGCTTAGAAGAGACCCAGTACTTC.

This clonotype was counted only a few times. This chain links TRBV4-1 with TRBJ1-2, with 7 nucleotides matching TRBD1. This CDR3 region has 15 residues. Trimming cost V 1 base and J 8 bases; bases outside gene matches: 10. Germline V lookup: CDR1 MGHRA, CDR2 YSYEKL. The CDR3 spells CASSQGGQHGGGYTF. Written as DNA, the CDR3 is TGCGCCAGCAGCCAAGGGGGACAGCATGGAGGGGGCTACACCTTC.